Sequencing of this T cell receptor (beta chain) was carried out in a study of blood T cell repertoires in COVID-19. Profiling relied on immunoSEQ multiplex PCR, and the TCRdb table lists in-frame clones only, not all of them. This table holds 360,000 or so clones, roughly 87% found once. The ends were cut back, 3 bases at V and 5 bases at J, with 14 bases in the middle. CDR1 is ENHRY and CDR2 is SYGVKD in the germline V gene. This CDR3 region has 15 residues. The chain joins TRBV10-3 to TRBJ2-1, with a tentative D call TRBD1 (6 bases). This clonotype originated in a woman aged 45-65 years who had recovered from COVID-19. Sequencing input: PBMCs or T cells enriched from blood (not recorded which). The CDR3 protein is CAISDSGTPNNEQFF. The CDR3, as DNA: TGTGCCATCAGTGATTCCGGGACACCTAACAATGAGCAGTTCTTC.